This T cell receptor beta chain was recorded in a study of PD-1 blockade in classical Hodgkin lymphoma. TCRdb's table, derived via immunoSEQ multiplex PCR, lists solely in-frame clones and lacks some. This table holds fewer than 30,000 clones, around 78% found once. Whole-study results and caveats: Newly diagnosed patients reportedly had lower baseline TCR diversity than healthy donors.

Details on this clone: Its antigen is currently unknown.

The ends lost 5 bases at V and 7 bases at J; junction bases unmatched: 8. The CDR3 is 14 amino acids. Germline CDR1 reads SEHNR; CDR2 reads FQNEAQ (reference sequence). Every patient was affected by relapse after autologous stem cell transplantation, while exposure to brentuximab vedotin was not uniform. Best responses fell into complete response, partial response or progressive disease. This receptor was taken from a human donor with classical Hodgkin lymphoma. This chain uses TRBV7-9 with TRBJ2-7, with 10 positions matching TRBD1. This material consisted of peripheral blood mononuclear cells (PBMCs), taken before the second cycle of nivolumab. The CDR3 DNA sequence: TGTGCCAGCAGCGTACGGGACAGGGGACAAGAGCAGTACTTC. Its translation is CASSVRDRGQEQYF. Combining the CDR3 with reference TRBV7-9 and TRBJ2-7 gives the whole variable domain DTGVSQNPRHKITKRGQNVTFRCDPISEHNRLYWYRQTLGQGPEFLTYFQNEAQLEKSRLLSDRFSAERPKGSFSTLEIQRTEQGDSAMYLCASSVRDRGQEQYFGPGTRLTVT.